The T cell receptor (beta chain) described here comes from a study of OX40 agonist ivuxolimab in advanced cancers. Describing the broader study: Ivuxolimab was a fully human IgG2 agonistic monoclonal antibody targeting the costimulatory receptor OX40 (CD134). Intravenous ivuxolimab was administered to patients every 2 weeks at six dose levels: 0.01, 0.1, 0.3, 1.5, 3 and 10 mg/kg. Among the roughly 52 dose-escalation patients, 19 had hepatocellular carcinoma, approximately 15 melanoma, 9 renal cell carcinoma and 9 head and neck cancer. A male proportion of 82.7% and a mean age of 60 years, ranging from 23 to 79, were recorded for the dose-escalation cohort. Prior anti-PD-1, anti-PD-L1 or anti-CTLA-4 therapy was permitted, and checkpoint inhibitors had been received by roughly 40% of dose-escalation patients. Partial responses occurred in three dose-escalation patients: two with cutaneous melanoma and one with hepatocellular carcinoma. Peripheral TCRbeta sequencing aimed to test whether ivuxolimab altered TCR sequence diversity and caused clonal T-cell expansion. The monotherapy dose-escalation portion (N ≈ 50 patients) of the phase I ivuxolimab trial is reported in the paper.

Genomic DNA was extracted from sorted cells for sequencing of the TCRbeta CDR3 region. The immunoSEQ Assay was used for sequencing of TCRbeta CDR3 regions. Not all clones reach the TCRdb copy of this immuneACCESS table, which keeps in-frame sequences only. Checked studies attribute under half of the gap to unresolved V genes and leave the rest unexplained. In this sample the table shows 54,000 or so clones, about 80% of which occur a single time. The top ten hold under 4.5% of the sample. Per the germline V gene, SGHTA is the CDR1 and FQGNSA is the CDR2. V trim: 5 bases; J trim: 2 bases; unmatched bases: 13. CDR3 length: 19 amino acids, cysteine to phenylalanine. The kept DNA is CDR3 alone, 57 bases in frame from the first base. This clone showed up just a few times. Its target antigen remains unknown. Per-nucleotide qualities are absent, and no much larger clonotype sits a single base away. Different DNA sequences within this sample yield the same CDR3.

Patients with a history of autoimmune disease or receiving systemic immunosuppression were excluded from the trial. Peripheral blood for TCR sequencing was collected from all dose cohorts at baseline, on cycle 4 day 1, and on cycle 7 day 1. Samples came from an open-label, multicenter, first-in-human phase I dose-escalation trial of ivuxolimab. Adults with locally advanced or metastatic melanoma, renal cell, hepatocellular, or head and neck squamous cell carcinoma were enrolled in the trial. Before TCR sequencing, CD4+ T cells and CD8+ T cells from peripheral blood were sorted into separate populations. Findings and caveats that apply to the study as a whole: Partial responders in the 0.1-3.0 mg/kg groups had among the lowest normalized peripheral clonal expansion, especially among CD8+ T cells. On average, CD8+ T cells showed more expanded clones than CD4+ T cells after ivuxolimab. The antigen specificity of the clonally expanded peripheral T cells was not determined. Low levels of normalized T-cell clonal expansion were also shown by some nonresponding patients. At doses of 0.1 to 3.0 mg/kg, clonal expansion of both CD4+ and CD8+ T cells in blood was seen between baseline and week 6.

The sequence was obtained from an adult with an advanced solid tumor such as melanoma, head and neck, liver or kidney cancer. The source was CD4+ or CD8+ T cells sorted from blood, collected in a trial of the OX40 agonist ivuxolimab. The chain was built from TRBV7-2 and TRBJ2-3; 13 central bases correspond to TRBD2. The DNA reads TGTGCCAGCAGCGGGGGTGGACTAGCGGGGGCCGGCCACACAGATACGCAGTATTTT. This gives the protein CASSGGGLAGAGHTDTQYF.